The 30 T cell receptor beta chains given below trace back to one sample, sequenced in a study of blood T cell repertoires in COVID-19. TCRdb's table, derived via immunoSEQ multiplex PCR, lists solely in-frame clones and lacks some. Of 40,000 to 55,000 clones listed, about 82% were seen once; the top ten hold roughly 15%. Sequences were obtained from peripheral blood. These receptors all come from a human donor in a cohort sampled during active COVID-19.

The CDR3 here is CASSMTGGAAYGYTF. CDR3 DNA: TGTGCCAGCAGCATGACAGGGGGCGCGGCCTATGGCTACACCTTC. The chain employs TRBV7-9 and TRBJ1-2; 10 nucleotides align to TRBD1. V shed 5 bases, J shed 4 bases, and the junction held 7 bases outside the gene matches. CDR3 length: 15 amino acids. Germline CDR1 SEHNR, CDR2 FQNEAQ (reference sequence).

This rearrangement joins TRBV5-5 to TRBJ2-3, with 8 bases lining up with TRBD2. Trimming took 2 bases from V and 3 from J; bases not matched to a gene: 5. The germline V gene has CDR1 SGHKS and CDR2 YYEKEE (reference sequence). This CDR3 is built from 15 residues. CDR3 region: CASSLVAGTTDTQYF. The CDR3 DNA sequence: TGTGCCAGCAGCTTAGTAGCGGGAACGACAGATACGCAGTATTTT.

The gene calls are TRBV6-2 or TRBV6-3 and TRBJ2-2; possible D gene TRBD1, 6 bases. The V gene lost 6 bases and the J gene lost 6 bases, with 14 bases spanning the gap. CDR3 length equals 14 residues. CDR1 and CDR2 from the germline V gene are MNHEY and SVGEGT. The CDR3 coding sequence is TGTGCCAGCAGCGAACCAAGGGGGTCCGGGGAGCTGTTTTTT. This codes for CASSEPRGSGELFF.

V is TRBV7-3 and J is TRBJ1-1; 7 bases are a match to TRBD1. Looked up from germline, CDR1 is SGHTA and CDR2 is FQGTGA. The CDR3 is made up of 13 amino acids. V lost 5 bases and J lost 1; bases outside the gene matches: 1. CDR3 loop: CASSRQGNTEAFF. The CDR3 DNA reads as TGTGCCAGCAGCCGACAGGGGAACACTGAAGCTTTCTTT.

The chain carries TRBV28 and TRBJ2-2; the match to TRBD1 covers 7 bases. CDR1 and CDR2 from the germline V gene are MDHEN and SYDVKM. The CDR3 is 16 residues long. With 6 bases clipped from V and 1 base from J, the junction kept 8 bases outside the gene matches. The CDR3 here is CASRGQSSLNTGELFF. The CDR3 nucleotides read TGTGCCAGCAGGGGACAGTCCTCCCTGAACACCGGGGAGCTGTTTTTT.

The V call is TRBV29-1, the J call TRBJ1-2; TRBD1 might be the D (6 bases). Germline assignment: CDR1 SQVTM and CDR2 ANQGSEA. The CDR3 has 11 amino acids. V lost 7 bases and J lost 10, with 16 bases in between. The CDR3 spells CSAQGGLFYTF. The CDR3 DNA is TGCAGCGCACAGGGCGGTTTGTTCTACACCTTC.

This chain joins TRBV27 and TRBJ1-1; the match to TRBD1 covers 9 bases. V lost 5 bases and J lost 10; bases outside the gene matches: 11. The germline V gene has CDR1 MNHEY and CDR2 SMNVEV (reference sequence). This CDR3 contains 14 residues. The CDR3 DNA is TGTGCCAGCAGTCCATGGACAGGGGAAGTAGGAGCTTTCTTT. Its translation: CASSPWTGEVGAFF.

This chain joins TRBV11-3 and TRBJ1-1; 10 positions agree with TRBD1. The germline gives CDR1 SGHNT, CDR2 YENEEA. The J segment lost 6 bases and the V segment lost 5 bases, leaving 12 bases of the junction unmatched. This CDR3 has 16 residues. The CDR3 loop is CASSPPSGTGVSEAFF. In DNA form, the CDR3 reads TGTGCCAGCAGCCCACCCTCCGGGACAGGGGTCTCTGAAGCTTTCTTT.

V usage is TRBV7-6 and J usage is TRBJ1-2; possible D gene TRBD1, 5 bases. The CDR3 totals 16 residues. V gave up 0 bases and J gave up 4 bases, with 15 bases separating them. Germline V gene lookup returns CDR1 SGHVS and CDR2 FNYEAQ. The CDR3 region is CASSLAEKGQGYGYTF. The CDR3 DNA reads TGTGCCAGCAGCTTAGCGGAAAAGGGCCAGGGCTATGGCTACACCTTC.

This clone occurred a few times. The CDR3 here is CASSSGLQGYEQYF. For the CDR3, the DNA is TGTGCCAGCAGCTCGGGACTACAGGGCTACGAGCAGTACTTC. The chain carries TRBV7-9 and TRBJ2-7, with D perhaps matching TRBD2 (7 bases). The CDR3 is 14 amino acids. Germline V CDR1 and CDR2: SEHNR, FQNEAQ (reference sequence). Trimming left V 4 bases short and J 3 bases short, with 13 bases between.

This clone was seen only a few times. The chain has TRBV19 and TRBJ2-7; D may be TRBD2 (6 bases). V shed 3 bases and J shed 6 bases, with 12 bases lying between them. This CDR3 region has 13 residues. CDR1 is LNHDA and CDR2 is SQIVND in the germline V gene (reference sequence). CDR3 nucleotides: TGTGCCAGTAGTATGTCGGGAGTGGCCGAGCAGTACTTC. It is translated as CASSMSGVAEQYF. The entire variable domain, with the rest obtained from reference TRBV19 and TRBJ2-7, is as follows: DGGITQSPKYLFRKEGQNVTLSCEQNLNHDAMYWYRQDPGQGLRLIYYSQIVNDFQKGDIAEGYSVSREKKESFPLTVTSAQKNPTAFYLCASSMSGVAEQYFGPGTRLTVT.

The rearrangement joins TRBV5-4 to TRBJ1-2, with D unclear. The CDR3 totals 13 residues. V was clipped by 1 base and J by 4 bases, with 8 bases between them. The germline gives CDR1 SGHNT, CDR2 YYREEE (reference sequence). The CDR3 here is CASSLRGSYGYTF. For the CDR3, the DNA is TGTGCCAGCAGCTTGCGGGGATCCTATGGCTACACCTTC. The variable domain in full, completed from reference TRBV5-4 and TRBJ1-2, reads ETGVTQSPTHLIKTRGQQVTLRCSSQSGHNTVSWYQQALGQGPQFIFQYYREEENGRGNFPPRFSGLQFPNYSSELNVNALELDDSALYLCASSLRGSYGYTFGSGTRLTVV.

The V and J genes are TRBV7-9 and TRBJ2-7; 7 nucleotides match TRBD1. Germline CDR1 reads SEHNR; CDR2 reads FQNEAQ (reference sequence). Trimming at V came to 4 bases and at J to 5 bases, leaving 8 bases not matched to a gene. The CDR3 totals 14 residues. The CDR3, as DNA: TGTGCCAGCAGCTCGAGGACAGGTTTGGACGAGCAGTACTTC. It specifies CASSSRTGLDEQYF.

This chain connects TRBV5-1 to TRBJ1-6; TRBD1 might be the D (5 bases). Trimming left V 4 bases short and J 9 bases short, with 26 bases between. CDR3 length: 18 amino acids. Looked up from germline, CDR1 is SGHRS and CDR2 is YFSETQ. The CDR3: CASSPGGGGVLRLSPLHF. CDR3 bases: TGCGCCAGCAGCCCGGGCGGGGGGGGTGTCCTTCGACTTTCACCCCTCCACTTT.

V gene TRBV12-5 combines with J gene TRBJ1-1; 7 nucleotides agree with TRBD1. V shed 6 bases, J shed 2 bases, and the junction held 12 bases outside the gene matches. This CDR3 comprises 16 residues. The V gene's germline CDR1 is LGHNT and CDR2 FRNRAP. The CDR3 sequence is CASGSDRVISNTEAFF. Written as DNA, the CDR3 is TGTGCTAGTGGGTCAGACAGGGTAATTAGTAACACTGAAGCTTTCTTT.

As DNA, the CDR3 is TGTGCCAGTAGTATCGGACTGGAATACGGGGAGCTGTTTTTT. This translates into CASSIGLEYGELFF. The chain couples TRBV19 to TRBJ2-2; tentative D call: TRBD2 (5 bases). Trimming cost V 3 bases and J 7 bases, with 12 bases left between them. Germline V lookup: CDR1 LNHDA, CDR2 SQIVND (reference sequence). CDR3 length: 14 residues.

This chain uses TRBV6-5 with TRBJ2-3; 7 nucleotides align to TRBD1. The CDR3 covers 15 residues. The V gene end was trimmed by 2 bases and the J gene end by 2 bases; junction bases not matched to a gene: 4. From germline, CDR1 is MNHEY and CDR2 SVGAGI. This CDR3 is CASSYGTADTDTQYF. CDR3 coding DNA: TGTGCCAGCAGTTACGGGACAGCAGACACAGATACGCAGTATTTT.

The chain joins TRBV27 to TRBJ1-4; 9 bases are a match to TRBD1. The CDR3 spans 14 residues. The V segment lost 8 bases and the J segment 5 bases; nucleotides outside the gene matches: 6. The germline CDR1 and CDR2 sequences are MNHEY and SMNVEV (reference sequence). The CDR3 sequence: CASSGQGWNEKLFF. In DNA form, the CDR3 reads TGTGCCAGCTCCGGACAGGGGTGGAATGAAAAACTGTTTTTT.

The chain is built from TRBV25-1 and TRBJ2-5; perhaps TRBD2 as D (5 bases). V was cut by 5 bases and J by 1 base, with 8 bases left in between. The CDR3 loop spans 13 amino acids. Germline V lookup: CDR1 MGHDK, CDR2 SYGVNS. CDR3 protein: CASSRRGQETQYF. CDR3 sequence (DNA): TGTGCCAGCAGTCGACGGGGCCAAGAGACCCAGTACTTC.

This clone was detected once. J is TRBJ1-5 and V is TRBV27, with TRBD1 matching over 8 bases. Germline V gene sequence: CDR1 MNHEY, CDR2 SMNVEV (reference sequence). Trimming took 3 bases from V and 6 from J; bases not matched to a gene: 7. The CDR3 runs to 15 residues. The CDR3 bases are TGTGCCAGCAGTTTGGGCAGGGGGCTAGGTCAGCCCCAGCATTTT. Its translation is CASSLGRGLGQPQHF.

The chain has TRBV5-6 and TRBJ1-2; 9 nucleotides match TRBD1. With V trimmed by 4 bases and J by 3 bases, 4 bases remained unmatched. The CDR3 runs to 14 residues. Germline V lookup: CDR1 SGHDT, CDR2 YYEEEE. The CDR3 DNA follows: TGTGCCAGCAGCCCGACAGGGGGGTACTATGGCTACACCTTC. Protein product: CASSPTGGYYGYTF.

This clone was found once. The rearrangement joins TRBV5-6 to TRBJ1-1, with 7 bases that match TRBD1. Germline V CDR1 and CDR2: SGHDT, YYEEEE. Trimming removed 2 bases from V and 5 bases from J; junction bases left unmatched: 6. The CDR3 is made up of 14 amino acids. The CDR3 reads CASSFYRGRTEAFF. The CDR3 DNA reads as TGTGCCAGCAGCTTTTACAGGGGCCGTACTGAAGCTTTCTTT.

This chain connects TRBV10-1 to TRBJ1-1; D gene ambiguous. The CDR3 runs 11 residues. Germline CDR1 reads WNHNN; CDR2 reads SYGVQD (reference sequence). V was cut by 2 bases and J by 9 bases, with 7 bases left in between. CDR3 loop: CASSEGEQAFF. The CDR3, as DNA: TGCGCCAGCAGTGAGGGGGAGCAAGCTTTCTTT.

The rearrangement joins TRBV19 to TRBJ1-1, with D unclear. There are 14 residues in the CDR3. CDR1 LNHDA and CDR2 SQIVND come from the germline V gene (reference sequence). V was shortened by 1 base and J by 3 bases, with 9 bases between the two germline ends. In DNA, the CDR3 is TGTGCCAGTAGTATAGCCGAGTACTACACTGAAGCTTTCTTT. Protein product: CASSIAEYYTEAFF.

This clone came up a few times. V usage is TRBV7-2 and J usage is TRBJ1-6, with 7 bases matching TRBD1. Trimming removed 2 bases from V and 10 bases from J; junction bases left unmatched: 8. The CDR3 is 15 amino acids. Germline lookup yields CDR1 SGHTA and CDR2 FQGNSA. In DNA, the CDR3 is TGTGCCAGCAGCTTACTGGACACAGGGGAGTCACCCCTCCACTTT. Its translation is CASSLLDTGESPLHF.

The chain recombines TRBV6-5 with TRBJ1-2, with D possibly being TRBD1 (5 bases). From germline, CDR1 is MNHEY and CDR2 SVGAGI. Between the trimmed V and J ends, which lost 2 bases and 7 bases, there was a span of 11 bases. The CDR3 is made up of 13 amino acids. The CDR3 reads CASSYQGLGGYTF. In nucleotides, the CDR3 is TGTGCCAGCAGTTACCAGGGATTGGGTGGCTACACCTTC.

This rearrangement joins TRBV18 to TRBJ2-7; 7 nucleotides match TRBD1. V lost 8 bases to trimming and J lost 1 base; unmatched junction nucleotides: 11. Looked up from germline, CDR1 is KGHSH and CDR2 is LQKENI. The CDR3 runs 15 residues. This CDR3 is CASTASGQNSYEQYF. Written as DNA, the CDR3 is TGTGCCAGCACAGCGTCGGGACAGAATTCCTACGAGCAGTACTTC. The full variable domain, with the rest looked up from reference TRBV18 and TRBJ2-7, is NAGVMQNPRHLVRRRGQEARLRCSPMKGHSHVYWYRQLPEEGLKFMVYLQKENIIDESGMPKERFSAEFPKEGPSILRIQQVVRGDSAAYFCASTASGQNSYEQYFGPGTRLTVT.

This rearrangement joins TRBV19 to TRBJ2-1; 12 nucleotides line up with TRBD2. The CDR3 length is 16 residues. CDR1 is LNHDA, CDR2 SQIVND, per germline (reference sequence). The V segment lost 5 bases and the J segment 5 bases; nucleotides outside the gene matches: 7. The CDR3 sequence is CASSPGLAGLNNEQFF. DNA for the CDR3: TGTGCCAGTAGTCCCGGACTAGCGGGACTCAACAATGAGCAGTTCTTC.

The genes are TRBV3-1 (or the pseudogene TRBV3-2) and TRBJ2-1; 8 nucleotides agree with TRBD1. Trimming cost V 5 bases and J 6 bases; bases outside gene matches: 9. The CDR3 has 15 residues. Germline-derived CDR1 and CDR2 are LGHDT and YNNKEL (reference sequence). The CDR3 sequence: CASSSGGFVANEQFF. The CDR3 DNA follows: TGTGCCAGCAGCTCAGGGGGCTTTGTAGCCAATGAGCAGTTCTTC.

This chain uses TRBV6-4 with TRBJ1-6; 8 bases agree with TRBD1. V lost 2 bases and J lost 12; bases outside the gene matches: 15. Germline CDR1 is MRHNA and CDR2 is SNTAGT. This CDR3 has 17 residues. CDR3 amino acids: CASSDGTGPIPLGPLHF. The CDR3 DNA is TGTGCCAGCAGTGACGGGACAGGCCCTATACCCCTTGGACCCCTCCACTTT.